The rows below give T cell receptor beta chains drawn from one sample of a study of blood T cell dynamics during melanoma immunotherapy. The method was immunoSEQ multiplex PCR; TCRdb's version includes in-frame clones alone and lacks a portion of them. The sample holds roughly 1,700 clones, 94% seen once. Sequenced here: effector memory CD8+ T cells from blood, sampled from a patient treated with checkpoint blockade. These receptor sequences come from a human donor with melanoma. CDR3s include the opening cysteine and the closing phenylalanine or tryptophan. A D gene is named only where the DNA matches it firmly. Only some rows state a clone size, as once, few, many or a class for expanded clones.

clone_size: NA
j_call: TRBJ1-2
v_call: TRBV28
d_call: NA
cdr3_nt: TGTGCCAGCACGCAACGGGGGGGTGGGGGGTTAATCCATGGCTACACCTTC
cdr3_aa: CASTQRGGGGLIHGYTF

clone_size: NA
j_call: TRBJ1-2
v_call: TRBV25-1
d_call: TRBD1
cdr3_nt: TGTGCCAGCAGTGAGGCAGGGGGAAAAGGCTACACCTTC
cdr3_aa: CASSEAGGKGYTF

clone_size: NA
j_call: TRBJ2-1
v_call: TRBV9
d_call: TRBD1
cdr3_nt: TGTGCCAGCAGCGTAGGTGGGACAGGGGGCGCTTACAATGAGCAGTTCTTC
cdr3_aa: CASSVGGTGGAYNEQFF

clone_size: few
j_call: TRBJ1-1
v_call: TRBV2
d_call: NA
cdr3_nt: TGTGCCAGCAGACAGCTGAACACTGAAGCTTTCTTT
cdr3_aa: CASRQLNTEAFF

clone_size: NA
j_call: TRBJ2-7
v_call: TRBV2
d_call: TRBD2
cdr3_nt: TGTGCCACCCTCATAGCGGGGAGCTACGAGCAGTACTTC
cdr3_aa: CATLIAGSYEQYF

clone_size: NA
j_call: TRBJ2-7
v_call: TRBV10-2
d_call: NA
cdr3_nt: TGCGCCAGCGGGGTATCCTACGAGCAGTACTTC
cdr3_aa: CASGVSYEQYF

clone_size: NA
j_call: TRBJ2-1
v_call: TRBV27
d_call: NA
cdr3_nt: TGTGCCAGCGTTAGGGGCGATGAGCAGTTCTTC
cdr3_aa: CASVRGDEQFF

clone_size: NA
j_call: TRBJ2-5
v_call: TRBV15
d_call: TRBD2
cdr3_nt: TGTGCCACCAGCGAGACTAGCCGTCTACAAGAGACCCAGTACTTC
cdr3_aa: CATSETSRLQETQYF

clone_size: NA
j_call: TRBJ2-3
v_call: TRBV4-2
d_call: NA
cdr3_nt: TGTGCCAGCAGCCAAGATTCGACAGGAGCCCGGGCAGATACGCAGTATTTT
cdr3_aa: CASSQDSTGARADTQYF

clone_size: NA
j_call: TRBJ1-2
v_call: TRBV29-1
d_call: TRBD1
cdr3_nt: TGCAGCGTTGAACCCCGGGAGGGGGCTGGTGGCTACACCTTC
cdr3_aa: CSVEPREGAGGYTF

clone_size: NA
j_call: TRBJ2-7
v_call: TRBV27
d_call: TRBD1
cdr3_nt: TGTGCCAGCAGAACCGGGACAGGGGCCTACGAGCAGTACTTC
cdr3_aa: CASRTGTGAYEQYF

clone_size: NA
j_call: TRBJ2-2
v_call: TRBV28
d_call: NA
cdr3_nt: TGTGCCAGCAGACCCACTAGATCCATAAACACCGGGGAGCTGTTTTTT
cdr3_aa: CASRPTRSINTGELFF

clone_size: NA
j_call: TRBJ2-7
v_call: TRBV13
d_call: NA
cdr3_nt: TGTGCCAGCAGCTTAGGAACCCCGGGAGTCTACGAGCAGTACTTC
cdr3_aa: CASSLGTPGVYEQYF

clone_size: NA
j_call: TRBJ1-3
v_call: TRBV9
d_call: NA
cdr3_nt: TGTGCCAGTCGGGGGGCAGGGGACACCATATATTTT
cdr3_aa: CASRGAGDTIYF

clone_size: NA
j_call: TRBJ2-1
v_call: TRBV7-6
d_call: TRBD1
cdr3_nt: TGTGCCAGCAGCTTAGCCACCTCGGACAGGCCAAAATACAATGAGCAGTTCTTC
cdr3_aa: CASSLATSDRPKYNEQFF

clone_size: NA
j_call: TRBJ2-5
v_call: TRBV13
d_call: NA
cdr3_nt: TGTGCCAGCAGCTCACGGGTTGACCAAGAGACCCAGTACTTC
cdr3_aa: CASSSRVDQETQYF

clone_size: NA
j_call: TRBJ1-3
v_call: TRBV10-3
d_call: NA
cdr3_nt: TGTGCCATCAGTGTAACAGGTCCGGCGGGAAACACCATATATTTT
cdr3_aa: CAISVTGPAGNTIYF

clone_size: few
j_call: TRBJ1-5
v_call: TRBV27
d_call: NA
cdr3_nt: TGTGCCAGCAGTTTCCCCAATCAGCCCCAGCATTTT
cdr3_aa: CASSFPNQPQHF

clone_size: once
j_call: TRBJ2-7
v_call: TRBV15
d_call: TRBD1
cdr3_nt: TGTGCCACCAGCGTCCGGGACAGCTACGAGCAGTACTTC
cdr3_aa: CATSVRDSYEQYF

clone_size: NA
j_call: TRBJ2-1
v_call: TRBV4-3
d_call: NA
cdr3_nt: TGCGCCAGCAGCCAAGATCGAGCAGAGGATGAGCAGTTCTTC
cdr3_aa: CASSQDRAEDEQFF

clone_size: NA
j_call: TRBJ2-2
v_call: TRBV5-6
d_call: TRBD1
cdr3_nt: TGTGCCAGCAGCTTGTGGCTACCGGGACAGAGAGTAGCCGGGGAGCTGTTTTTT
cdr3_aa: CASSLWLPGQRVAGELFF

clone_size: NA
j_call: TRBJ1-1
v_call: TRBV27
d_call: TRBD1
cdr3_nt: TGTGCCAGCAGTCTCCACAGGGGACCGAACACTGAAGCTTTCTTT
cdr3_aa: CASSLHRGPNTEAFF

clone_size: NA
j_call: TRBJ2-1
v_call: TRBV7-9
d_call: TRBD2
cdr3_nt: TGTGCCAGCAGCTTCCCTAGCGGGAGCAATGAGCAGTTCTTC
cdr3_aa: CASSFPSGSNEQFF

clone_size: NA
j_call: TRBJ2-7
v_call: TRBV6-1
d_call: TRBD2
cdr3_nt: TGTGCCAGCAACCGAGGACTAGCGGGGGTATACGAGCAGTACTTC
cdr3_aa: CASNRGLAGVYEQYF

clone_size: few
j_call: TRBJ1-2
v_call: TRBV30
d_call: NA
cdr3_nt: TGTGCCTCGCTTGAAGCAGGGGCCGGTGGCTACACCTTC
cdr3_aa: CASLEAGAGGYTF

clone_size: NA
j_call: TRBJ2-1
v_call: TRBV5-1
d_call: NA
cdr3_nt: TGCGCCAGCAGCTCGGATGGGTATGAGCAGTTCTTC
cdr3_aa: CASSSDGYEQFF

clone_size: once
j_call: TRBJ2-7
v_call: TRBV7-6
d_call: NA
cdr3_nt: TGTGCCAGCAGCCCATTCGGGACCGGGATAGGGGAGCAGTACTTC
cdr3_aa: CASSPFGTGIGEQYF

clone_size: NA
j_call: TRBJ2-7
v_call: TRBV12-5
d_call: NA
cdr3_nt: TGTGCTAGTGGTTTGAGGACAGAAAACTCCTACGAGCAGTACTTC
cdr3_aa: CASGLRTENSYEQYF

clone_size: NA
j_call: TRBJ2-5
v_call: TRBV7-9
d_call: NA
cdr3_nt: TGTGCCAGCAGCCCTGATGGTTACCAAGAGACCCAGTACTTC
cdr3_aa: CASSPDGYQETQYF

clone_size: NA
j_call: TRBJ1-1
v_call: TRBV7-9
d_call: NA
cdr3_nt: TGTGCCAGCAGCTTAAGTTTGACGGGGAACACTGAAGCTTTCTTT
cdr3_aa: CASSLSLTGNTEAFF

clone_size: NA
j_call: TRBJ2-1
v_call: TRBV4-3
d_call: NA
cdr3_nt: TGCGCCAGCAGCCAAGCCGGACCCCAAAATGAGCAGTTCTTC
cdr3_aa: CASSQAGPQNEQFF

clone_size: NA
j_call: TRBJ1-1
v_call: TRBV10-3
d_call: NA
cdr3_nt: TGTGCCATCAGTCGCAGGGTTGATGAAGCTTTCTTT
cdr3_aa: CAISRRVDEAFF

clone_size: NA
j_call: TRBJ2-2
v_call: TRBV27
d_call: TRBD2
cdr3_nt: TGTGCCAGCAGTGTTAGCGGGGGGACCGGGGAGCTGTTTTTT
cdr3_aa: CASSVSGGTGELFF

clone_size: NA
j_call: TRBJ1-5
v_call: TRBV11-1
d_call: NA
cdr3_nt: TGTGCCAGCAGCCCGTTCGAGCCGGGAAGCAATCAGCCCCAGCATTTT
cdr3_aa: CASSPFEPGSNQPQHF

clone_size: once
j_call: TRBJ2-7
v_call: TRBV6-6
d_call: NA
cdr3_nt: TGTGCCAGCAGTTACTCTGCTTACGAGCAGTACTTC
cdr3_aa: CASSYSAYEQYF

clone_size: NA
j_call: TRBJ1-3
v_call: TRBV14
d_call: NA
cdr3_nt: TGTGCCAGCAGCCAGGGCCCGGGTGTCGGAAACACCATATATTTT
cdr3_aa: CASSQGPGVGNTIYF

clone_size: NA
j_call: TRBJ2-3
v_call: TRBV4-3
d_call: NA
cdr3_nt: TGCGCCAGCAGCCAAGTGGGGGCGGTAAGCACAGATACGCAGTATTTT
cdr3_aa: CASSQVGAVSTDTQYF

clone_size: NA
j_call: TRBJ1-5
v_call: TRBV27
d_call: NA
cdr3_nt: TGTGCCAGCAGTAGTTCAGGATGGCCCCAGCATTTT
cdr3_aa: CASSSSGWPQHF

clone_size: NA
j_call: TRBJ1-1
v_call: TRBV27
d_call: TRBD1
cdr3_nt: TGTGCCAGCAGCGAACAGGGGGCCGGCACTGAAGCTTTCTTT
cdr3_aa: CASSEQGAGTEAFF

clone_size: NA
j_call: TRBJ1-2
v_call: TRBV30
d_call: TRBD1
cdr3_nt: TGTGCCTGGAGTACAGGGGTCGCGGACTATGGCTACACCTTC
cdr3_aa: CAWSTGVADYGYTF

clone_size: NA
j_call: TRBJ2-1
v_call: TRBV5-6
d_call: NA
cdr3_nt: TGTGCCAGCAGCTTGGTGAGCAATGAGCAGTTCTTC
cdr3_aa: CASSLVSNEQFF